Presented here are 13 T cell receptor beta chains from one specimen sequenced in a study of blood T cell repertoires in COVID-19. Here immunoSEQ multiplex PCR was the method, and the copy in TCRdb shows in-frame clones only, minus some. The profile shows about 230,000 clones, around 88% of them singletons. The sequenced sample consisted of PBMCs or T cells enriched from blood (not recorded which). These receptors came from a woman in her thirties or forties with acute COVID-19.

This rearrangement joins TRBV30 to TRBJ1-5; unclear D gene. Per germline, CDR1 GTSNPN and CDR2 SVGIG (reference sequence). CDR3 length equals 14 residues. V shed 1 base and J shed 4 bases, with 11 bases lying between them. This chain's CDR3 is CAWSGTTSNQPQHF. CDR3 coding DNA: TGTGCCTGGAGTGGAACGACATCTAATCAGCCCCAGCATTTT.

The chain employs TRBV4-3 and TRBJ2-1; 12 nucleotides line up with TRBD2. CDR3 length: 16 amino acids. The germline V gene encodes CDR1 LGHNA and CDR2 YSLEER. V shed 3 bases, J shed 7 bases, and the junction held 7 bases outside the gene matches. Written as DNA, the CDR3 is TGCGCCAGCAGCCACGATCTAGCGGGGGGGCATAATGAGCAGTTCTTC. It encodes CASSHDLAGGHNEQFF.

The chain joins TRBV5-1 to TRBJ1-1; no reliable D call. This CDR3 is 14 amino acids long. Germline V gives CDR1 SGHRS, CDR2 YFSETQ. The germline V and J ends were trimmed by 0 bases and 12 bases, with 18 bases remaining between them. The CDR3 sequence is CASSLARGHQSTFF. The CDR3 region has the DNA TGCGCCAGCAGCTTGGCACGTGGGCATCAGTCAACTTTCTTT.

The chain couples TRBV7-9 to TRBJ2-1, with TRBD2 matching 12 bases. Per germline, CDR1 SEHNR and CDR2 FQNEAQ (reference sequence). The V gene end was trimmed by 5 bases and the J gene end by 8 bases; junction bases not matched to a gene: 7. This CDR3 is built from 15 residues. In nucleotides, the CDR3 is TGTGCCAGCAGCCCTAGCGGGGGGGCCTCAGATGAGCAGTTCTTC. This translates into CASSPSGGASDEQFF.

This clone was detected once. The chain has TRBV6-2 or TRBV6-3 and TRBJ2-2; 8 bases are shared with TRBD2. This CDR3 has 15 amino acids. Germline CDR1 is MNHEY and CDR2 is SVGEGT. Trimming removed 2 bases from V and 4 bases from J; junction bases left unmatched: 3. In DNA form, the CDR3 reads TGTGCCAGCAGTTACGGGCGGGAGGCCACCGGGGAGCTGTTTTTT. Protein: CASSYGREATGELFF.

The V gene is TRBV30, the J gene TRBJ1-2, with 9 bases fitting TRBD1. The CDR3 has 16 amino acids. Germline V gene data show CDR1 as GTSNPN and CDR2 as SVGIG (reference sequence). Trimming cost V 7 bases and J 7 bases; bases outside gene matches: 19. The CDR3 sequence is CASSNNRGRGSGGYTF. The CDR3, as DNA: TGTGCCTCATCGAATAACAGGGGGCGAGGGTCTGGTGGCTACACCTTC. Full variable domain (outside the CDR3, taken from reference TRBV30 and TRBJ1-2): SQTIHQWPATLVQPVGSPLSLECTVEGTSNPNLYWYRQAAGRGLQLLFYSVGIGQISSEVPQNLSASRPQDRQFILSSKKLLLSDSGFYLCASSNNRGRGSGGYTFGSGTRLTVV.

The chain joins TRBV19 to TRBJ1-2; D not certain. The CDR3 spans 14 residues. V was shortened by 0 bases and J by 8 bases, with 13 bases between the two germline ends. Germline V gene sequence: CDR1 LNHDA, CDR2 SQIVND (reference sequence). The CDR3: CASSIDWETRGYTF. The CDR3 nucleotides read TGTGCCAGTAGTATAGATTGGGAGACGAGAGGCTACACCTTC.

The chain recombines TRBV7-2 with TRBJ1-2, with 9 bases fitting TRBD1. Germline V gene data show CDR1 as SGHTA and CDR2 as FQGNSA. V was pared by 4 bases and J by 8 bases, with 11 bases of the junction left unmatched. The CDR3 loop spans 15 amino acids. The CDR3 region is CASSSTQGQGVGYTF. The CDR3 DNA reads TGTGCCAGCAGCTCTACCCAGGGACAGGGTGTAGGCTACACCTTC.

CDR3 DNA: TGTGCCAGCAGCCAAGATCTCAGGATCGAACGGGAAGCTTTCTTT. Protein product: CASSQDLRIEREAFF. The chain joins TRBV3-1 (or the pseudogene TRBV3-2) to TRBJ1-1; D remains unclear. V lost 0 bases, J lost 8 bases, and 16 bases lay in between. Looked up from germline, CDR1 is LGHDT and CDR2 is YNNKEL (reference sequence). The CDR3 has 15 residues.

The V gene is TRBV3-1 (or the pseudogene TRBV3-2), the J gene TRBJ1-5; TRBD1 agrees at 7 bases. The germline gives CDR1 LGHDT, CDR2 YNNKEL (reference sequence). V lost 1 base to trimming and J lost 2 bases; unmatched junction nucleotides: 2. The CDR3 has 15 residues. DNA of the CDR3: TGTGCCAGCAGCCAAGGGGGGACAGGCAATCAGCCCCAGCATTTT. Translated, it gives CASSQGGTGNQPQHF.

The V gene is TRBV12-1, the J gene TRBJ2-5; whether TRBD2, the table's D call, matches the DNA was not checked. TRBV12-1 is an annotated pseudogene. The CDR3 sequence is 19 residues long. Here the CDR3 reads CASSRQPFISGAKRGAQYF. The CDR3, as DNA: TGTGCCAGCAGCCGACAACCCTTCATTAGCGGGGCGAAAAGGGGGGCCCAGTACTTC.

The chain combines TRBV3-1 (or the pseudogene TRBV3-2) with TRBJ2-2, with 7 bases matching TRBD1. CDR3 length: 16 amino acids. V lost 1 base, J lost 1 base, and 3 bases stayed unmatched. The germline CDR1 and CDR2 sequences are LGHDT and YNNKEL (reference sequence). This chain's CDR3 is CASSQAGTVNTGELFF. DNA of the CDR3: TGTGCCAGCAGCCAAGCCGGGACAGTGAACACCGGGGAGCTGTTTTTT.

V and J are TRBV5-1 and TRBJ1-3; 9 bases are shared with TRBD1. The J segment lost 3 bases and the V segment lost 4 bases, leaving 8 bases of the junction unmatched. Per germline, CDR1 SGHRS and CDR2 YFSETQ. CDR3 length: 16 amino acids. CDR3 in amino acids: CASSPGDRVLGNTIYF. CDR3 nucleotides: TGCGCCAGCAGCCCCGGGGACAGGGTCCTTGGAAACACCATATATTTT.